This T cell receptor (beta chain) was found in a study of cytomegalovirus exposure and HLA in healthy donors (dated by TCRdb to between 2016 and 2019). Describing the broader study: According to an earlier analysis of around 600 of the donors, 150 million to 200 million T cells yielded roughly 110 million unique TCR beta sequences and 276 Gb of sequence data. An early release covering roughly 640 HLA-typed donors comprised approximately 290 gigabases of sequencing data and approximately 85 million unique TCR sequences. Of the approximately 400 genotyped donors, about 80% fell in the genetic ancestry cluster associated with self-reported Caucasian donors. The study aimed to test whether cataloging public T cell receptors could reveal signatures of past pathogen exposure. The study used immunosequencing to profile the T cell repertoires of several hundred subjects and linked those repertoires to cytomegalovirus serostatus. Along with the approximately 700-subject first cohort, a separate validation cohort of more than 90 different subjects was used. To predict cytomegalovirus infection status, the study combined high-throughput TCR immunosequencing, statistical association of individual TCRs with disease status, and machine learning. A later analysis re-examined previously published TCR beta repertoires from roughly 720 donors and added high-resolution HLA genotyping to investigate patterns of TCR occurrence. In the later analysis, no new phenotypic data were used to find candidate immune exposures; instead, reliance was placed on TCR beta sequences and their occurrence across donors. An earlier analysis of approximately 640 of the donors applied high-throughput TCR beta sequencing to assess whether each TCR beta V gene segment acted as functional or pseudogenic. Donor age, sex, ethnicity and CMV serostatus were collected together with the repertoire data. Genome-wide SNP genotypes for about 65% of the 666 donors were used in a later genetic analysis, which treated that subset as a discovery cohort. Every repertoire in the discovery cohort had been generated on one and the same sequencing platform. HLA typing included class I and class II loci at four-digit resolution. The number of typed donors differed by locus: about 620-640 for A, B, C, DRB1 and DQB1; 500 to 550 for DQA1; some 590 for DPA1; and around 470 for DPB1. Several DR-DQ haplotypes were treated as single units for association and clustering because of strong linkage in the cohort. Among roughly 400 genotyped donors of the cohort, an average of around 250,000 unique TCR beta nucleotide sequences was sequenced per donor, of which 15% to 20% were non-productive. The study at large found these results: At a false discovery rate of 0.05, a later analysis linked fewer than 20,000 TCR beta sequences to specific HLA alleles. Several of the top co-occurrence clusters appeared to be linked to parvovirus B19, influenza, CMV and Epstein-Barr virus, according to a later analysis. Some IMGT-functional V segments, including TRBV6-2 and TRBV6-3, could not be distinguished by the 87-base-pair reads and were therefore excluded. The study gave a list of 150 to 200 TCR beta chains associated with cytomegalovirus. It was suggested by the authors that the approach could potentially be generalized to other disease states and immunological phenotypes. Linkage disequilibrium might explain the correlated functional status among segregating V segments, but an unknown experimental factor could not be ruled out. In an earlier analysis of some 500 of the donors, most TCR beta V segments were observed in productive rearrangements about 87% or about 30% of the time, broadly matching IMGT annotations. The presence/absence analyses assumed that sequencing depth was roughly uniform across donors, and that assumption may not be true. A later analysis found that HLA-associated TCR beta chains were more clonally expanded and had lower generation probabilities than equally common non-associated chains. Most CMV-associated TCR beta chains appeared to be HLA-restricted in a later analysis, and the HLA associations seemed to be driven largely by CMV exposure. V-gene and J-gene trimming of TCR beta chains was associated with a missense DCLRE1C variant in a later genetic analysis, and the association was replicated in an independent cohort. A further reported finding was that TCR beta sequences accurately predicted the HLA-A and HLA-B alleles for most subjects in the first cohort. In both the original and validation cohorts, the classifier was reported to diagnose cytomegalovirus status with high specificity and sensitivity. A cluster of highly shared sequence variants was judged likely to represent a technical artifact of the sequencing pipeline. When HLA alleles, especially DR and DQ, strongly co-occurred, TCR associations were difficult to assign to individual alleles. This cohort had only TCR beta chains sequenced, and the lack of alpha or paired-chain data limited which features could be detected. A later genetic analysis reported fewer N-insertions in productive TCRs among donors in an Asian-associated ancestry cluster than the approximately 670-donor mean. For the cohort, immune exposure information was limited to CMV serostatus. Because counts were too low, under 20 rarely observed V segments, including chromosome 9 orphons, were left out of the earlier analysis of several hundred of the donors. Most TCR sequences were seen in very few donors, while some public TCRs were found in many individuals. According to a later analysis, TCR association rates differed among HLA loci, with DRB1 alleles showing the most associated TCRs and HLA-C alleles showing the fewest. HLA typing was unavailable for some donors at each locus, so association tests used only the typed subset. A few of the identified cytomegalovirus-associated TCR beta chains were confirmed in vitro to be specific for cytomegalovirus antigens.

The method behind the library was the immunoSEQ multiplex PCR assay. A mixture of 60 forward primers for TCR Vbeta segments and 13 reverse primers for TCR Jbeta segments was used in the multiplex PCR. A multiplex PCR assay on genomic DNA amplified the CDR3 region of rearranged TCR beta genes. Amplified TCR beta libraries were sequenced as 87-base-pair reads on the Illumina HiSeq System. Per the original workflow: In a later analysis, roughly 80 million unique TCR beta chains were counted across the 500 to 850 repertoires, and around 11 million of these chains were shared by at least two donors. A nearest-neighbor algorithm error-corrected the raw reads and collapsed the reads into unique sequences, merging closely related sequences to remove PCR and sequencing errors. V, D and J gene segments were assigned by aligning CDR3 sequences to IMGT reference sequences. For a sequence to be retained, a match of at least six nucleotides to both a V gene segment and a J gene segment was required. Rearrangements were called productive when the CDR3 lacked stop codons and stayed in frame with V and J; all others were non-productive. Following IMGT convention, CDR3 was defined as the stretch from the second conserved V-encoded cysteine to the conserved J-encoded phenylalanine. In an earlier analysis of around 600 of the donors, sequences lacking an unambiguous match to a single V gene segment were excluded. An earlier analysis of 500 to 600 of the donors classified V segments as functional when productive rearrangements were above 56.7% and as segregating when the standard deviation between donors was above 5%. A statistical classification framework was built to diagnose cytomegalovirus status from the catalog of TCR beta chain sequences. In a later analysis, TCR nucleotide sequences were compared against IMGT/GENE-DB human TR gene sequences so that V and J genes could be assigned. The TCRdist pipeline was used in a later analysis to assign CDR3 sequences and most-parsimonious VDJ recombination scenarios. In a later analysis, each TCR beta chain was defined by its CDR3 amino acid sequence together with its V-gene family, and reads lacking a unique V-gene family were excluded. A later analysis removed several hundred highly shared, low-generation-probability nucleotide sequences to deal with suspected cross-contamination and a sequencing artifact. For each public chain, a later analysis derived a clonal expansion index from normalized ranks of inferred template counts within each repertoire. In a later analysis, generation probabilities were computed with a VDJ recombination model fitted to out-of-frame rearrangements, and the resulting probabilities were checked against IGoR. Hypergeometric tests were used in a later analysis to score TCR-TCR, TCR-HLA and TCR-CMV co-occurrence, with a repertoire-size bias correction applied to the TCR pairs. False discovery rates were estimated in a later analysis by permuting HLA or CMV assignments 20 times. In a later analysis, co-occurring TCRs were grouped with DBSCAN, and TCRdist sequence similarity was added when clustering was performed within HLA-allele-positive subsets. Co-occurrence clustering excluded repertoires with fewer than 30,000 or more than 120,000 public chains, plus five with anomalous nucleotide sharing. TCRdb took this table from immuneACCESS and kept in-frame rearrangements with V and J called. Such tables lack part of the clones; where checked against another copy, unresolved V genes explain under half of the gap, and the rest is unexplained. For V, J and clone size, that table is used; D and trimming come from the DNA. The sample has some 99,000 clones on record, under 85% of them singletons. Roughly 8.2% of the sample goes to the ten largest clones.

The CDR3 runs 15 residues from the cysteine to the phenylalanine. Left in the record is the CDR3 DNA by itself, 45 bases read in frame from the first base. The germline V gene (reference sequence) yields SGHNT for CDR1 and YYREEE for CDR2. Cut back by 6 bases and 0 bases, the V and J ends lie 15 bases apart. Regarding this clone: Its antigen is currently not known. The record has no base qualities; no much larger clone is one base away.

The cohort comprised hundreds of healthy bone marrow donors. At the time of sampling, all cohort members were nominally healthy, though unrecorded immune exposures were likely present. The donor was CMV seropositive and belonged to the group of 250 to 300 seropositive cohort members. Every donor gave a peripheral blood sample, and the peripheral blood mononuclear cells from that sample were used for TCR beta sequencing. Genomic DNA was extracted from the blood cell samples with the Qiagen DNeasy Blood Extraction Kit. The source is a woman aged 45-65 years in good health and CMV-seropositive. The chain is assembled from TRBV5-4 and TRBJ1-1, with the identity of the D gene unclear. The material sequenced was PBMCs. CDR3 loop: CASNNEGRMNTEAFF. The base sequence is TGTGCCAGCAACAACGAGGGCAGGATGAACACTGAAGCTTTCTTT. The entire variable domain, with the stretches around the CDR3 drawn from the reference TRBV5-4 and TRBJ1-1 proteins, is ETGVTQSPTHLIKTRGQQVTLRCSSQSGHNTVSWYQQALGQGPQFIFQYYREEENGRGNFPPRFSGLQFPNYSSELNVNALELDDSALYLCASNNEGRMNTEAFFGQGTRLTVV.